These 3 T cell receptor beta chains originate from one sample sequenced in a study of shared clonotypes between healthy human individuals. Naive-designated CD8 cells lacked CD45RO, were positively enriched for CCR7, and omitted terminally differentiated effector memory CD45RA+ cells. Method: immunoSEQ multiplex PCR; TCRdb's copy keeps in-frame clones and lacks some. The sample contains 2 million or so clones, around 96% of which appear only once. Sample: naive CD8+ T cells sorted from blood. These receptors came from a man aged 18 to 29 in good health.

The CDR3: CASSSLDTDTQYF. CDR3 nucleotides: TGTGCCAGTAGTTCGTTGGACACAGATACGCAGTATTTT. The V and J genes are TRBV19 and TRBJ2-3; D not resolved. V lost 5 bases and J 2 bases, leaving 8 bases between the germline ends. The CDR3 length is 13 residues. The germline V gene has CDR1 LNHDA and CDR2 SQIVND (reference sequence).

This sequence joins TRBV27 and TRBJ1-1, with 8 positions matching TRBD1. The ends lost 2 bases at V and 1 base at J; junction bases unmatched: 3. Germline V gene data show CDR1 as MNHEY and CDR2 as SMNVEV (reference sequence). The CDR3 is 15 residues long. The CDR3 loop reads CASSLGTGWNTEAFF. CDR3 coding DNA: TGTGCCAGCAGTTTAGGGACAGGCTGGAACACTGAAGCTTTCTTT.

The J gene is TRBJ1-1, the V gene TRBV28, with 8 bases fitting TRBD1. Losses at the gene ends were 5 bases for V and 7 bases for J; bases not matched to a gene: 12. Germline CDR1 is MDHEN and CDR2 is SYDVKM. The CDR3 runs 15 residues. The CDR3 is CASSTTWTGRIEAFF. In DNA form, the CDR3 reads TGTGCCAGCAGTACCACATGGACAGGGCGGATTGAAGCTTTCTTT. Filled out from reference TRBV28 and TRBJ1-1, the complete variable domain reads DVKVTQSSRYLVKRTGEKVFLECVQDMDHENMFWYRQDPGLGLRLIYFSYDVKMKEKGDIPEGYSVSREKKERFSLILESASTNQTSMYLCASSTTWTGRIEAFFGQGTRLTVV.